This TCR beta chain was captured in a study of identifying expanded T cells in peripheral blood. Healthy donors had no documented immune events, such as infections, while sampled. The table came from immunoSEQ multiplex PCR; TCRdb's copy has only in-frame clones and leaves some out. The sample includes tens of thousands of clones, approximately 84% of them seen just once. The receptor was isolated from a person between 18 and 69 years old in good health. The source material was blood.

CDR3 loop: CATSRETVQETQYF. The CDR3 DNA is TGTGCCACCAGCAGAGAGACAGTCCAAGAGACCCAGTACTTC. The chain is built from TRBV15 and TRBJ2-5; tentative D call: TRBD1 (5 bases). The CDR3 length is 14 residues. The V end was cut by 0 bases, the J end by 1 base, with 6 bases between. Germline loops: CDR1 LNHNV, CDR2 YYDKDF (reference sequence).